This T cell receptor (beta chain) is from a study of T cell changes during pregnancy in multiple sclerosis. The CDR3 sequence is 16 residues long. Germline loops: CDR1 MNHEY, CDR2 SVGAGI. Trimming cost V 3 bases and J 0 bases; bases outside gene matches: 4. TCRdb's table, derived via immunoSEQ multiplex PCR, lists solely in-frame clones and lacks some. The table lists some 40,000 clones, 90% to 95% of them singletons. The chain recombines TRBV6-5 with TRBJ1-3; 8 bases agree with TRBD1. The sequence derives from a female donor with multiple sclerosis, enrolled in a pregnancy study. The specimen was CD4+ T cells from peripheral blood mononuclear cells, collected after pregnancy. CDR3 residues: CASSYYGQGSGNTIYF. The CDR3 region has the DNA TGTGCCAGCAGTTATTACGGACAGGGCTCTGGAAACACCATATATTTT.